The 3 T cell receptor beta chains listed next were all sequenced from one sample in a study of low-dose radiotherapy and immunotherapy resistance in tumors. Time point defined: after trial treatment. Regarding treatment: LDRT plus nivolumab, ipilimumab, low-dose cyclophosphamide and aspirin (RACIN trial). TRAV- and TRBV-specific primers, spanning alpha and beta chains, primed first-strand cDNA. A constant-region primer paired with the V-primer adapter amplified TCRs over roughly 18 PCR cycles. TCRdb called the reads again in MiXCR, with one record for every CDR3 protein. The sample yields tens of thousands of distinct CDR3 sequences, 20% seen once. Sample: PBMCs, taken after low-dose radiotherapy plus immunotherapy. The receptors shown here come from a female donor with ovarian cancer.

The sample holds many counts of this clonotype. This CDR3 reads CASSYWDTAYEQYF. The DNA of the CDR3 is TGTGCCAGCAGTTACTGGGACACAGCCTACGAGCAGTACTTC. The J gene is TRBJ2-7, the V gene TRBV6-5; D possibly corresponds to TRBD1 (6 bases). The germline V and J ends were trimmed by 1 base and 2 bases, with 9 bases remaining between them. Germline loops: CDR1 MNHEY, CDR2 SVGAGI. This CDR3 spans 14 amino acids.

This clonotype was seen more than once but under ten times. The chain couples TRBV28 to TRBJ2-1, with D tentatively TRBD2 (5 bases). Looked up from germline, CDR1 is MDHEN and CDR2 is SYDVKM. The ends were cut back, 6 bases at V and 8 bases at J, with 11 bases in the middle. This CDR3 contains 12 residues. This chain's CDR3 is CASSSGIDEQFF. CDR3 in DNA: TGTGCCAGCAGCTCGGGGATCGATGAGCAGTTCTTC.

This clonotype was observed many times. The chain is built from TRBV11-2 and TRBJ2-5; 7 bases map to TRBD1. The J segment lost 0 bases and the V segment lost 1 base, leaving 5 bases of the junction unmatched. Germline CDR1 is SGHAT and CDR2 is FQNNGV. The CDR3 is 16 residues long. CDR3 in DNA: TGTGCCAGCAGCTTAGGTGGAACAGGGGACCAAGAGACCCAGTACTTC. Its protein is CASSLGGTGDQETQYF.